What follows are 12 T cell receptor beta chains derived from one specimen sequenced in a study of CD8+ T cells in alopecia areata. cDNA reverse transcribed from extracted RNA served as the sequencing template. Data came from immunoSEQ multiplex PCR; TCRdb stores just in-frame clones and leaves some out. Of about 150,000 clones listed, about 50% are singletons. This sample comprised CD8+ T cells sorted from blood, obtained at week 0. These receptor sequences come from a human donor with alopecia areata.

V usage is TRBV30 and J usage is TRBJ1-2; no clear D gene. Germline V gene data show CDR1 as GTSNPN and CDR2 as SVGIG (reference sequence). CDR3 length: 13 residues. Trimming removed 4 bases at V and 6 bases at J, with 15 bases between. The CDR3 loop reads CAWIPGKGHGYTF. The CDR3 region has the DNA TGTGCCTGGATCCCGGGGAAGGGTCATGGCTACACCTTC.

The gene calls are TRBV5-6 and TRBJ2-7, with D unclear. Trimming cost V 0 bases and J 5 bases, with 6 bases left between them. Germline values: CDR1 SGHDT, CDR2 YYEEEE. The CDR3 runs to 12 residues. The DNA for the CDR3 is TGTGCCAGCAGCTTGGTCGGGCACGAGCAGTACTTC. Protein sequence: CASSLVGHEQYF.

This clone was counted once. The chain is built from TRBV25-1 and TRBJ2-3, with D tentatively TRBD1 (5 bases). Per the germline V gene, CDR1 is MGHDK and CDR2 is SYGVNS. With 0 bases removed from V and 6 bases from J, the gap between germline ends came to 7 bases. The CDR3 is 13 residues long. CDR3 loop: CASSEYGADTQYF. The CDR3 region has the DNA TGTGCCAGCAGTGAATATGGGGCGGATACGCAGTATTTT.

V usage is TRBV5-6 and J usage is TRBJ1-6, with D possibly being TRBD1 (5 bases). CDR3 size: 13 residues. Trimming pared 4 bases from V and 11 bases from J, leaving 13 bases between. CDR1 SGHDT and CDR2 YYEEEE come from the germline V gene. The CDR3 DNA follows: TGTGCCAGCAGCCTCGGTTCGGGGGCACCCCTCCACTTT. Residues: CASSLGSGAPLHF.

The chain carries TRBV30 and TRBJ1-6; 7 bases are a match to TRBD1. The CDR3 runs to 14 residues. V dropped 3 bases and J dropped 7; count of bases not matched to a gene: 6. Germline CDR1 reads GTSNPN; CDR2 reads SVGIG (reference sequence). This CDR3 is CAWSPGQSNSPLHF. In DNA form, the CDR3 reads TGTGCCTGGAGCCCGGGACAGTCAAATTCACCCCTCCACTTT.

This sequence joins TRBV11-2 and TRBJ1-2; a possible D gene is TRBD1 (6 bases). CDR3 length: 14 amino acids. The V gene's germline CDR1 is SGHAT and CDR2 FQNNGV. Trimming shortened V by 5 bases and J by 4 bases, and 14 bases separated the two germline ends. The CDR3 loop reads CASSLTGRGYGYTF. The CDR3 DNA reads as TGTGCCAGCAGCCTTACAGGGAGAGGCTATGGCTACACCTTC.

The chain couples TRBV7-2 to TRBJ2-5; 7 bases are a match to TRBD2. The junction had 5 bases not matched to a gene; V was cut back by 6 bases and J by 10 bases. The germline V gene encodes CDR1 SGHTA and CDR2 FQGNSA. The CDR3 totals 11 residues. The CDR3 region is CASRSGTDQYF. CDR3 nucleotides: TGTGCCAGCAGAAGCGGGACCGACCAGTACTTC. The variable domain in full, completed from reference TRBV7-2 and TRBJ2-5, reads GAGVSQSPSNKVTEKGKDVELRCDPISGHTALYWYRQSLGQGLEFLIYFQGNSAPDKSGLPSDRFSAERTGGSVSTLTIQRTQQEDSAVYLCASRSGTDQYFGPGTRLLVL.

This rearrangement joins TRBV27 to TRBJ2-3, with no clear D. The CDR3 consists of 14 residues. V dropped 4 bases and J dropped 0 bases, with 8 bases sitting between them. Germline V CDR1 and CDR2: MNHEY, SMNVEV (reference sequence). CDR3 in amino acids: CASSSPPSTDTQYF. As DNA, the CDR3 is TGTGCCAGCAGTTCCCCACCAAGCACAGATACGCAGTATTTT.

The rearrangement links TRBV19 to TRBJ2-5; 8 nucleotides agree with TRBD1. With 3 bases clipped from V and 2 bases from J, the junction kept 2 bases outside the gene matches. This CDR3 has 14 amino acids. Germline assignment: CDR1 LNHDA and CDR2 SQIVND (reference sequence). Here the CDR3 reads CASSMDRDQETQYF. Written as DNA, the CDR3 is TGTGCCAGTAGTATGGACAGGGATCAAGAGACCCAGTACTTC. The whole variable domain, remainder taken from reference TRBV19 and TRBJ2-5, is DGGITQSPKYLFRKEGQNVTLSCEQNLNHDAMYWYRQDPGQGLRLIYYSQIVNDFQKGDIAEGYSVSREKKESFPLTVTSAQKNPTAFYLCASSMDRDQETQYFGPGTRLLVL.

The chain has TRBV15 and TRBJ1-6, with a tentative D call TRBD1 (5 bases). Trimming took 6 bases from V and 5 from J, leaving 14 bases between them. Germline V gene lookup returns CDR1 LNHNV and CDR2 YYDKDF (reference sequence). The CDR3 is 15 amino acids. The CDR3 loop is CATSVGRGDNSPLHF. DNA of the CDR3: TGTGCCACCAGTGTGGGACGGGGAGATAATTCACCCCTCCACTTT.

The genes are TRBV30 and TRBJ1-2; TRBD1 agrees at 7 bases. This CDR3 has 14 amino acids. Germline values: CDR1 GTSNPN, CDR2 SVGIG (reference sequence). The V and J ends lost 3 bases and 3 bases, in that order; junction bases with no gene match: 7. The CDR3 sequence is CAWSGRDSDYGYTF. For the CDR3, the DNA is TGTGCCTGGAGCGGACGGGACAGCGACTATGGCTACACCTTC.

V and J are TRBV7-3 and TRBJ2-7; TRBD1 agrees at 8 bases. J was trimmed by 0 bases and V by 5 bases; bases with no gene match: 3. Looked up from germline, CDR1 is SGHTA and CDR2 is FQGTGA. The CDR3 spans 14 residues. CDR3 in amino acids: CASSVGQGSYEQYF. DNA of the CDR3: TGTGCCAGCAGCGTTGGACAGGGCTCCTACGAGCAGTACTTC.